This T cell receptor beta chain comes out of a study of a mutant IDH1 vaccine in newly diagnosed glioma (dated by TCRdb to 2020 to 2022). For the study in its entirety: Of the roughly 34 treated patients, 62.5% were male and approximately 40% were female, and a mean age of around 40 years was recorded. Six visits were used for peripheral blood collection: V03 (baseline), V05, V07, V10, V12 and V13. Before enrollment, most patients had been given radiochemotherapy with temozolomide as standard therapy, while the rest had received either radiotherapy alone or temozolomide alone. For exploratory analyses, roughly 25 treated patients had longitudinal TCRB deep sequencing done wherever samples were available.

Worth noting for this clone: The antigen it binds to is not known. One base away there is no much larger clone; base qualities are not given.

This specimen's time point label, per the study, means: baseline, week 1 (first vaccination visit). Sample treatment or condition, as interpreted from the label and publication: pre-vaccination baseline after standard-of-care therapy. All donors had newly diagnosed IDH1-mutant astrocytomas of WHO grade 3 or 4 that showed loss of nuclear ATRX. The samples were drawn from NOA16, a multicentre, single-arm, open-label phase I trial in Germany that tested a mutant IDH1 peptide vaccine in humans for the first time. Blood drawn at visit V03 was used as the baseline sample for immunogenicity testing. Genomic DNA for TCRB sequencing was extracted from EDTA blood using the DNeasy Blood and Tissue Kit. What the study reported, not specific to this receptor: Across multiple MHC alleles, vaccine-induced immune responses were seen in approximately 93% of patients. The authors noted that analyses of patient blood samples could not be reproduced because of sample limitations. Availability determined which PBMC samples were chosen for TCRB deep sequencing. No apparent relationship was observed between pseudoprogression and alterations in the top peripheral T cell clonotypes detected by TCRB sequencing.

Receptors were amplified or captured by the immunoSEQ multiplex PCR assay. Following the manufacturer's protocol, the hsTCRB Kit was used to amplify rearranged TCR beta chain sequences. TCRB libraries were sequenced on an Illumina MiSeq. From the authors' description of their analysis: Demultiplexing, trimming and gene mapping were performed with the kit vendor's proprietary platform. TCRdb holds this immuneACCESS table with in-frame rearrangements only. Some clones are missing; in checked studies, unresolved V genes explain under half, and the rest has no known cause. D and trimming come from the DNA, and the V and J calls and clone size come from that table. For this sample there are 90,000 to 95,000 clones; about four fifths appear just once. The biggest ten clones account for approximately 7% of the sample. Trimming takes 2 bases from V and 7 bases from J, and the germline ends sit 15 bases apart. From cysteine to phenylalanine, the CDR3 is 15 amino acids long. Just CDR3 DNA is preserved here, 45 bases in frame from base 1. In the germline V gene (reference sequence), CDR1 corresponds to LNHDA and CDR2 to SQIVND.

The sample consisted of PBMCs, taken from a glioma patient treated with radiotherapy, temozolomide or both. The receptor chain draws on TRBV19 and TRBJ1-5; tentative D gene TRBD1, with 5 bases matching. This TCR came from a woman aged 50 to 60 with glioma. The CDR3 sequence is CASSISGGIEQPQHF. The bases read TGTGCCAGTAGTATATCGGGGGGAATCGAGCAGCCCCAGCATTTT. Reference TRBV19 and TRBJ1-5 proteins supply the regions before and after the CDR3; the full variable domain is: DGGITQSPKYLFRKEGQNVTLSCEQNLNHDAMYWYRQDPGQGLRLIYYSQIVNDFQKGDIAEGYSVSREKKESFPLTVTSAQKNPTAFYLCASSISGGIEQPQHFGDGTRLSIL.